The entry below gives a single TCR beta chain sequence along with its context. This entry belongs to a study of T cells in Graves' hyperthyroidism and ophthalmopathy. About the study: Blood was drawn when the patient was first diagnosed and still untreated.

CDR3 length: 15 amino acids. With V trimmed by 0 bases and J by 5 bases, 6 bases remained unmatched. CDR1 and CDR2 from the germline V gene are SGHDN and FVKESK. There were TCR beta CDR3 regions amplified from RNA transcripts. HTBI primers were the set used in a first-round RT-PCR of the TCR CDR3. Via MiXCR, TCRdb re-called the multiplex PCR reads, giving one row per CDR3 protein. The sample lists about 640,000 distinct CDR3 sequences, about a fifth occurring once. The rearrangement joins TRBV14 to TRBJ2-7, with TRBD2 identical over 8 bases. The sequenced material came from blood. The TCR sequence derives from a man aged 30 to 39 with Graves' ophthalmopathy. For the CDR3, the DNA is TGTGCCAGCAGCCAAGAAAGAGCGGGAGTAAACGAGCAGTACTTC. It is translated as CASSQERAGVNEQYF.